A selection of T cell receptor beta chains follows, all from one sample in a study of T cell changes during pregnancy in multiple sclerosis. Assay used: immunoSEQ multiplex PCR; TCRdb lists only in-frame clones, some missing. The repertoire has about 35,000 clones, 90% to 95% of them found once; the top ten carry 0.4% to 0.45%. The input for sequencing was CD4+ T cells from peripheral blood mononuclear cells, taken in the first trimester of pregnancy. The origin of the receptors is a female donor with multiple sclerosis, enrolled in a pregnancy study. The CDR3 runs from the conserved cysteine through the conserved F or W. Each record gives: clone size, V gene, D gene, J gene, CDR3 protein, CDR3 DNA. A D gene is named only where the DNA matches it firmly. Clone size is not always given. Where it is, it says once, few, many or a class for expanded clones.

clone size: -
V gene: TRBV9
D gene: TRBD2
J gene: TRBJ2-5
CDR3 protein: CASSVVGTSGVETQYF
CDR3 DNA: TGTGCCAGCAGCGTAGTGGGGACTAGCGGGGTGGAGACCCAGTACTTC

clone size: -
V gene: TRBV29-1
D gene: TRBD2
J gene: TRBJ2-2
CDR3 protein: CSVGASGSRELFF
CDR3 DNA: TGCAGCGTTGGGGCTAGCGGGAGTCGGGAGCTGTTTTTT

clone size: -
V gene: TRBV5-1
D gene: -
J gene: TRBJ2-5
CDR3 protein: CASSQKTGQETQYF
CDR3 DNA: TGCGCCAGCAGCCAAAAGACAGGCCAAGAGACCCAGTACTTC

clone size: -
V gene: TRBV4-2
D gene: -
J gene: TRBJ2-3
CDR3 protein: CASSQALTDTQYF
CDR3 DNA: TGTGCCAGCAGCCAAGCCCTCACAGATACGCAGTATTTT

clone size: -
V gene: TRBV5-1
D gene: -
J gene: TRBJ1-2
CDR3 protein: CASSRGGRYGYTF
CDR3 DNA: TGCGCCAGCAGTCGAGGAGGTCGCTATGGCTACACCTTC

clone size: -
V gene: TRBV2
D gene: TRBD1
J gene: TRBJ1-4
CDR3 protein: CASMDREEKLFF
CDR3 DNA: TGTGCCAGCATGGACAGGGAGGAAAAACTGTTTTTT

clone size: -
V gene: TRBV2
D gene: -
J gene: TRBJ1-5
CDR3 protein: CASSGAARNQPQHF
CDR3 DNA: TGTGCCAGCAGTGGGGCAGCTCGTAATCAGCCCCAGCATTTT

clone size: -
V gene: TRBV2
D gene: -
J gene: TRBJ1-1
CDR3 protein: CASSAQGNTEAFF
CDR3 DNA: TGTGCCAGCAGCGCCCAGGGGAACACTGAAGCTTTCTTT

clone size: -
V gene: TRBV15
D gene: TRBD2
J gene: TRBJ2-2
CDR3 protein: CATSRDLTSGGGELFF
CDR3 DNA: TGTGCCACCAGCAGAGATCTGACTAGCGGGGGCGGGGAGCTGTTTTTT

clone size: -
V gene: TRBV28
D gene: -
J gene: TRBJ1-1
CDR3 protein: CASSGRPGLNTEAFF
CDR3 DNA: TGTGCCAGCAGTGGTCGGCCAGGGCTAAACACTGAAGCTTTCTTT

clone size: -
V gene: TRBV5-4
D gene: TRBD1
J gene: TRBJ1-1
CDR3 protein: CASMQTGVTEAFF
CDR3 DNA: TGTGCCAGCATGCAAACAGGGGTCACTGAAGCTTTCTTT

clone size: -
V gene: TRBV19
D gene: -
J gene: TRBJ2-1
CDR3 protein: CASSMVRAIDNEQFF
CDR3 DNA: TGTGCCAGTAGTATGGTGAGGGCTATTGACAATGAGCAGTTCTTC

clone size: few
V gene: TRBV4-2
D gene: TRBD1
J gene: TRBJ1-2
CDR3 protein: CASSQTGDSAYGYTF
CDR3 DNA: TGTGCCAGCAGCCAAACCGGGGACAGCGCCTATGGCTACACCTTC

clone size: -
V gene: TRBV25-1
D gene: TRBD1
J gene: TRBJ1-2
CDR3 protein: CASSEHRGGKNYGYTF
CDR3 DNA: TGTGCCAGCAGTGAACACAGGGGGGGAAAAAACTATGGCTACACCTTC

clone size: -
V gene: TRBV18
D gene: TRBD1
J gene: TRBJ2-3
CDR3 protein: CASSATGGTDTQYF
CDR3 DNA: TGTGCCAGCTCAGCGACAGGGGGCACAGATACGCAGTATTTT

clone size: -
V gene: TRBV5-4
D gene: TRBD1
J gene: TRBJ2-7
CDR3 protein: CASSVTGVGQYF
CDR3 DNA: TGTGCCAGCAGCGTGACAGGGGTCGGGCAGTACTTC

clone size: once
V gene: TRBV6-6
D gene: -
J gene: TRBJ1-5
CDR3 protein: CASSFGKGQPQHF
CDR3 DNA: TGTGCCAGCAGTTTCGGGAAAGGTCAGCCCCAGCATTTT

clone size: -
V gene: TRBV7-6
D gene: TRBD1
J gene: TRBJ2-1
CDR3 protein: CASSPWTGLNEQFF
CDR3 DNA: TGTGCCAGCAGCCCCTGGACAGGTTTGAATGAGCAGTTCTTC

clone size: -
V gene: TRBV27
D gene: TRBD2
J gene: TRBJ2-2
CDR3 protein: CASSLRLAGGPGTGELFF
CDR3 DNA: TGTGCCAGCAGCCTACGGCTAGCGGGAGGGCCCGGCACCGGGGAGCTGTTTTTT

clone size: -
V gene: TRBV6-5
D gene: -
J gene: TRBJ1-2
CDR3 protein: CASSYALGGDYGYTF
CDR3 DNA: TGTGCCAGCAGTTACGCACTCGGGGGGGACTATGGCTACACCTTC

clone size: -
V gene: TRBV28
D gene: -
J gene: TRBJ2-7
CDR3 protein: CASSLRQGSYEQYF
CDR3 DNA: TGTGCCAGCAGTTTGAGGCAGGGGTCCTACGAGCAGTACTTC

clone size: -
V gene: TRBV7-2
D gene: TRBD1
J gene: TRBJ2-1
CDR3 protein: CASSLRGQGLYNEQFF
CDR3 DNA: TGTGCCAGCAGCTTAAGAGGACAGGGCCTTTACAATGAGCAGTTCTTC

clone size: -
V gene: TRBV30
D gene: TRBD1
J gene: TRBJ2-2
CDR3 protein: CAWSWGQGAGGELFF
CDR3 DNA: TGTGCCTGGAGTTGGGGACAGGGGGCCGGCGGGGAGCTGTTTTTT

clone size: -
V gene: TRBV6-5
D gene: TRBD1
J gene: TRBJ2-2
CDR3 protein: CASSLYRGNTGELFF
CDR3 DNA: TGTGCCAGCAGCCTTTACAGGGGGAACACCGGGGAGCTGTTTTTT

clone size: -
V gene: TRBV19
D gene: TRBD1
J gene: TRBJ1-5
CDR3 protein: CASSLTGGNQPQHF
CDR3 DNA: TGTGCCAGTAGTTTGACAGGGGGCAATCAGCCCCAGCATTTT

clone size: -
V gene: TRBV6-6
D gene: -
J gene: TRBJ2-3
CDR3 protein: CASSRWGVSTDTQYF
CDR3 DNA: TGTGCCAGCAGCCGATGGGGGGTGAGCACAGATACGCAGTATTTT

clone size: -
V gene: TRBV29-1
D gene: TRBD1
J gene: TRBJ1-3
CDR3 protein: CSATGAGNTIYF
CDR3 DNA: TGCAGCGCAACAGGGGCTGGAAACACCATATATTTT

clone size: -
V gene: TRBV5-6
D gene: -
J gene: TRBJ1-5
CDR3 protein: CASSLFGGQYSNQPQHF
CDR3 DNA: TGTGCCAGCAGCCTCTTCGGGGGGCAATATAGCAATCAGCCCCAGCATTTT

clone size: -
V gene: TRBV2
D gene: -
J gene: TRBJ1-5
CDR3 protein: CASSPFPGSNQPQHF
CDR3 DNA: TGTGCCAGCAGTCCTTTTCCAGGGAGCAATCAGCCCCAGCATTTT

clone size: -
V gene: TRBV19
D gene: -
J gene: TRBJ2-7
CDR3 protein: CASSTRFGAAYEQYF
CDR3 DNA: TGTGCCAGTAGTACCCGATTCGGAGCAGCCTACGAGCAGTACTTC

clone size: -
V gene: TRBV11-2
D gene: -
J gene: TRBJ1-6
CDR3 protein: CASSLGSSYNSPLHF
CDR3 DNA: TGTGCCAGCAGCTTGGGGAGCTCCTATAATTCACCCCTCCACTTT

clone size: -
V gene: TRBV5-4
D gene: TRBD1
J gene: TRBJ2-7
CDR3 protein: CASSLAGQSYEQYF
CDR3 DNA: TGTGCCAGCAGCTTGGCGGGACAGAGCTACGAGCAGTACTTC

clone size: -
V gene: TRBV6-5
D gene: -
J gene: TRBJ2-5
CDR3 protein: CASSQGLGTQYF
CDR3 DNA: TGTGCCAGCAGCCAGGGGCTGGGGACCCAGTACTTC

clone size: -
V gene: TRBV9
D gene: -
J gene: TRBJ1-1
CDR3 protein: CASSVVGVNTEAFF
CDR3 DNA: TGTGCCAGCAGCGTAGTAGGGGTGAACACTGAAGCTTTCTTT